The entry that follows covers one T cell receptor beta chain sequence. The antigen remains undetermined. This entry belongs to a study of a mutant IDH1 vaccine in newly diagnosed glioma. Looking at the study overall: Patients began vaccination 4-6 weeks after radiotherapy alone, or with temozolomide cycles. Earlier therapy was either radiotherapy, temozolomide, or both, and most got both. The study, taken as a whole, reports: Changes in the top peripheral T cell clonotypes seemingly had no bearing on pseudoprogression.

The germline V and J ends were trimmed by 2 bases and 2 bases, with 13 bases remaining between them. The V gene's germline CDR1 is MNHNY and CDR2 SVGAGI (reference sequence). The CDR3 runs to 15 residues. TCRdb keeps only in-frame clones here, not all; method: immunoSEQ multiplex PCR. The data show approximately 76,000 clones, with roughly nine tenths seen just once and approximately 0.58% held by the top ten. Time point here: week 5, during vaccination. Doses comprised 300 ug of mutant IDH1 20-mer peptide each, plus topical imiquimod. The sequencing used PBMCs, collected from a glioma patient whose treatment included an IDH1 peptide vaccine. The chain is built from TRBV6-6 and TRBJ2-7; D is unresolved. This sequence was found in a woman aged 45-59 years with glioma. In DNA form, the CDR3 reads TGTGCCAGCAGTTACGGCCGGGTCCCAGCCTACGAGCAGTACTTC. It codes for CASSYGRVPAYEQYF.